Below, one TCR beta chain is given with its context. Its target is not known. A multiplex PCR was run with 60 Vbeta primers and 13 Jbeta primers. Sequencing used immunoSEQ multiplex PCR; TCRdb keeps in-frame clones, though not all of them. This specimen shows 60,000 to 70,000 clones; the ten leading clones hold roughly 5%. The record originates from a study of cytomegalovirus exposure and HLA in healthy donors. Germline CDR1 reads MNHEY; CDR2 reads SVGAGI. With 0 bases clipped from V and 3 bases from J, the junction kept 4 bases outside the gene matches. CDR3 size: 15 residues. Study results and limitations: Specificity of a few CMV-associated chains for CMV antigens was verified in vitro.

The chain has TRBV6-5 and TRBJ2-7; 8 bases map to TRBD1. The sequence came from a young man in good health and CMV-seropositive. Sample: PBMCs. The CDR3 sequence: CASSYSTGGGYEQYF. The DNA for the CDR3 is TGTGCCAGCAGTTACTCAACAGGGGGTGGCTACGAGCAGTACTTC.